This TCR beta chain was sequenced in a study of T cells in Graves' hyperthyroidism and ophthalmopathy. RNA transcripts yielded amplified TCR beta CDR3 regions. The primer set for the first-round RT-PCR of the TCR CDR3 was HTBI. One entry per CDR3 protein results from TCRdb running MiXCR on the multiplex PCR reads. This table has under 200,000 distinct CDR3 sequences, about 9.4% appearing once. At least ten counts were recorded for this clonotype. Germline-derived CDR1 and CDR2 are SNHLY and FYNNEI. This CDR3 has 15 residues. Trimming removed 3 bases from V and 8 bases from J; junction bases left unmatched: 9. PBMCs were sourced from about 10 ml fresh peripheral blood.

The chain employs TRBV2 and TRBJ2-1; TRBD2 agrees at 8 bases. Sequences were obtained from blood. This clonotype was sampled from a woman under 30 with Graves' hyperthyroidism that later progressed to Graves' ophthalmopathy. CDR3 loop: CASSDEAGVRDEQFF. CDR3 nucleotide sequence: TGTGCCAGCAGTGATGAAGCGGGGGTGAGGGATGAGCAGTTCTTC.